The 23 T cell receptor beta chains below were found in one sample sequenced in a study of identical twins. Via MiXCR, TCRdb re-called the 5' RACE reads, giving one row per CDR3 protein. The table lists roughly 1,500,000 distinct CDR3 sequences, less than 35% of them singletons, with under 0.35% in the top ten. Sequencing was done on a sample of cord blood. All receptors come from a newborn girl in good health.

The J gene is TRBJ2-5, the V gene TRBV5-1; 9 bases match TRBD2. Germline lookup yields CDR1 SGHRS and CDR2 YFSETQ. The CDR3 totals 13 residues. V shed 8 bases and J 11 bases; nucleotides not matched to a gene: 13. As DNA, the CDR3 is TGCGCCAGTAGGTCGGCGGGGGGGATTTGGCAGTACTTC. It specifies CASRSAGGIWQYF.

A single count supports this clonotype. V usage is TRBV6-5 and J usage is TRBJ2-5, with TRBD2 matching over 8 bases. The V gene end was trimmed by 7 bases and the J gene end by 11 bases; junction bases not matched to a gene: 21. The CDR3 has 16 amino acids. Germline CDR1 and CDR2: MNHEY and SVGAGI. CDR3 DNA: TGTGCCAGCACCTATGGTGGGCTAGCGGGTAACAATGAGCAGTACTTC. As protein: CASTYGGLAGNNEQYF.

The J gene is TRBJ1-2, the V gene TRBV18; no reliable D call. This CDR3 is built from 17 residues. Germline CDR1 reads KGHSH; CDR2 reads LQKENI. V lost 2 bases, J lost 5 bases, and 21 bases lay in between. In DNA, the CDR3 is TGTGCCAGCTCACCAACGGGGAAATCAGTCCTTCCTTATGGCTACACCTTC. The encoded protein is CASSPTGKSVLPYGYTF.

The CDR3 sequence: CASSLGNKQYF. DNA of the CDR3: TGTGCCAGCAGCTTGGGTAATAAGCAGTACTTC. This rearrangement joins TRBV5-4 to TRBJ2-5, with no clear D. CDR1 SGHNT and CDR2 YYREEE come from the germline V gene (reference sequence). Trimming stripped 0 bases from V and 11 bases from J, with 8 bases between. The CDR3 runs 11 residues.

V gene TRBV7-8 combines with J gene TRBJ2-2; no clear D gene. Germline-derived CDR1 and CDR2 are SGHVS and FQNEAQ. The CDR3 is 16 residues long. V gave up 2 bases and J gave up 4 bases, with 14 bases separating them. In DNA form, the CDR3 reads TGTGCCAGCAGCTTAAAGTCTCTTCACATCACCGGGGAGCTGTTTTTT. Its protein is CASSLKSLHITGELFF.

The chain has TRBV6-6 and TRBJ2-3; perhaps D is TRBD1 or TRBD2 (5 bases each). Per germline, CDR1 MNHNY and CDR2 SVGAGI (reference sequence). The germline V and J ends were trimmed by 7 bases and 4 bases, with 18 bases remaining between them. This CDR3 has 15 amino acids. In nucleotides, the CDR3 is TGTGCCAGCACCACTCTCGAGGGGCGAGCAGATACGCAGTATTTT. Its translation is CASTTLEGRADTQYF.

This clonotype was counted only a few times. The gene calls are TRBV7-2 and TRBJ2-7; 12 bases are shared with TRBD2. From germline, CDR1 is SGHTA and CDR2 FQGNSA. The CDR3 has 16 amino acids. V shed 0 bases, J shed 2 bases, and the junction held 2 bases outside the gene matches. CDR3 residues: CASSLAPSGGAYEQYF. DNA of the CDR3: TGTGCCAGCAGCTTAGCGCCTAGCGGGGGGGCCTACGAGCAGTACTTC.

This clonotype has a count of ten or more. This sequence joins TRBV7-2 and TRBJ2-4; 7 bases map to TRBD1. Germline CDR1 and CDR2: SGHTA and FQGNSA. The CDR3 is 14 residues long. V was clipped by 7 bases and J by 0 bases; unmatched bases: 3. DNA for the CDR3: TGTGCCAGCACCCCAGGGGGAGCCAAAAACATTCAGTACTTC. Protein product: CASTPGGAKNIQYF.

Details on this clonotype: Just one base apart from a much larger clone, this may be a read error. The chain recombines TRBV29-1 with TRBJ2-1; 11 bases map to TRBD2. The CDR3 contains 15 residues. Per the germline V gene, CDR1 is SQVTM and CDR2 is ANQGSEA. The CDR3 bases are TGCCGCGTTGCCCCGGGACTAGCGGTATACAATGAGCAGTTCTTC. Amino acids: CRVAPGLAVYNEQFF.

The chain couples TRBV18 to TRBJ2-7; 10 bases match TRBD2. After removal of 0 bases from V and 0 bases from J, the junction contained 14 bases not matched to a gene. Germline lookup yields CDR1 KGHSH and CDR2 LQKENI. This CDR3 comprises 20 residues. Here the CDR3 DNA reads TGTGCCAGCTCACCACCGTCGTTATTTAGCGGGAGGCCTATCTCCTACGAGCAGTACTTC. This encodes CASSPPSLFSGRPISYEQYF.

The chain uses TRBV7-9 and TRBJ2-3; TRBD1 might be the D (6 bases). The CDR3 sequence is 16 residues long. V was clipped by 0 bases and J by 0 bases, with 10 bases between them. Germline V lookup: CDR1 SEHNR, CDR2 FQNEAQ (reference sequence). CDR3: CASSLAPDRSTDTQYF. CDR3 DNA: TGTGCCAGCAGCTTAGCGCCGGACAGAAGCACAGATACGCAGTATTTT.

The chain joins TRBV6-6 to TRBJ2-1; 13 bases match TRBD2. The trim removed 6 bases at V and 10 bases at J, leaving 9 bases unmatched. The CDR3 spans 15 residues. Germline assignment: CDR1 MNHNY and CDR2 SVGAGI (reference sequence). This CDR3 is CASSPRTSGRPEQFF. DNA for the CDR3: TGTGCCAGCAGCCCTCGGACTAGCGGGAGACCCGAGCAGTTCTTC.

The J gene is TRBJ2-3, the V gene TRBV2, with a tentative D call TRBD1 (5 bases). The CDR3 is 16 residues long. CDR1 SNHLY and CDR2 FYNNEI come from the germline V gene. Trimming removed 2 bases at V and 6 bases at J, with 18 bases between. The CDR3 nucleotides read TGTGCCAGCAGTGAACAGTCAGGGTCGCCCGGGGATACGCAGTATTTT. This gives the protein CASSEQSGSPGDTQYF.

CDR3 region: CATTGAYEQYF. As DNA, the CDR3 is TGTGCAACGACGGGGGCCTACGAGCAGTACTTC. The chain joins TRBV2 to TRBJ2-7; D possibly corresponds to TRBD2 (6 bases). Germline CDR1 is SNHLY and CDR2 is FYNNEI. CDR3 length: 11 residues.

This clonotype was counted between two and nine times. The V gene is TRBV28, the J gene TRBJ2-1; 11 nucleotides match TRBD2. With V trimmed by 6 bases and J by 2 bases, 3 bases remained unmatched. Germline V gene sequence: CDR1 MDHEN, CDR2 SYDVKM. The CDR3 is 15 residues long. The DNA for the CDR3 is TGTGCCAGCAGGTCTAGCGGGAGGACCTACAATGAGCAGTTCTTC. Protein product: CASRSSGRTYNEQFF.

J is TRBJ2-3 and V is TRBV21-1; the table names TRBD2, a call not compared with the DNA. TRBV21-1 is recorded as a pseudogene. There are 17 residues in the CDR3. As DNA, the CDR3 is TGTGCCAGCAGCACCGCCATGGGAGCGGGAGAGACAGATACGCAGTATTTT. Translating gives CASSTAMGAGETDTQYF.

This clonotype appeared a few times. The CDR3 bases are TGTGCCAGCAGCTTATTGGAGACAGGGAAGAAAAACATTCAGTACTTC. The encoded protein is CASSLLETGKKNIQYF. The chain carries TRBV7-9 and TRBJ2-4; TRBD1 matches at 7 bases. This CDR3 spans 16 amino acids. Germline CDR1 is SEHNR and CDR2 is FQNEAQ (reference sequence). The V gene end was trimmed by 2 bases and the J gene end by 4 bases; junction bases not matched to a gene: 8.

The chain recombines TRBV20-1 with TRBJ1-2; 11 bases are a match to TRBD1. The germline CDR1 and CDR2 sequences are DFQATT and SNEGSKA (reference sequence). CDR3 length: 15 amino acids. The V gene end was trimmed by 3 bases and the J gene end by 6 bases; junction bases not matched to a gene: 9. This CDR3 reads CSASRPGQGGNGYTF. The CDR3 DNA reads TGCAGTGCTAGTCGACCGGGACAGGGGGGAAATGGCTACACCTTC.

This clonotype was found a few times. This chain joins TRBV20-1 and TRBJ2-7; possibly TRBD2 for D (7 bases). CDR3 length: 17 residues. Germline loops: CDR1 DFQATT, CDR2 SNEGSKA (reference sequence). Trimming took 1 base from V and 3 from J, leaving 22 bases between them. Here the CDR3 DNA reads TGCAGTGCTAGAGTGGGGGGGGCCTCCAGCTATTACTACGAGCAGTACTTC. Protein: CSARVGGASSYYYEQYF.

The rearrangement uses TRBV5-8 and TRBJ1-1; TRBD1 is a possible D gene (6 bases). The V gene lost 4 bases and the J gene lost 0 bases, with 16 bases spanning the gap. CDR1 and CDR2 (germline): SGHTS, YDEGEE. CDR3 size: 16 residues. In nucleotides, the CDR3 is TGTGCCAGCAGCCAGGGTGGGGGCTTCATGAACACTGAAGCTTTCTTT. Translation: CASSQGGGFMNTEAFF.

The genes are TRBV10-3 and TRBJ2-1; 9 bases are a match to TRBD1. The CDR3 runs 16 residues. V shed 6 bases and J 1 base; nucleotides not matched to a gene: 7. CDR1 and CDR2 (germline): ENHRY, SYGVKD. The CDR3 loop is CAIRLAGTGSYNEQFF. The CDR3, as DNA: TGTGCCATCAGACTAGCCGGGACAGGGTCCTACAATGAGCAGTTCTTC.

The rearrangement links TRBV7-9 to TRBJ2-7; TRBD2 matches at 11 bases. Germline lookup yields CDR1 SEHNR and CDR2 FQNEAQ (reference sequence). The J segment lost 10 bases and the V segment lost 5 bases, leaving 7 bases of the junction unmatched. This CDR3 is 13 amino acids long. In nucleotides, the CDR3 is TGTGCCAGCAGCCAATGGACTAGCGGGCCCCAGTACTTC. Translation gives CASSQWTSGPQYF.

The chain is built from TRBV20-1 and TRBJ2-3, with 8 bases fitting TRBD2. Germline-derived CDR1 and CDR2 are DFQATT and SNEGSKA (reference sequence). This CDR3 is 14 amino acids long. The trim removed 6 bases at V and 1 base at J, leaving 6 bases unmatched. The CDR3 coding sequence is TGCAGTGCGCCCAGCGGGAGCCGCACAGATACGCAGTATTTT. It specifies CSAPSGSRTDTQYF.